This TCR beta chain was identified during a study of T-cell reconstitution after alpha-beta-depleted transplantation in children. This clonotype was seen a few times. The antigen remains undetermined. Construction of the TCRbeta library involved unique molecular identifiers. TCRdb reprocessed the PCR reads via MiXCR and lists one record per CDR3 protein. The sample holds hundreds of thousands of distinct CDR3 sequences, roughly 15% seen once. The study, taken as a whole, reports: Surviving recipient T cells and intrathymic progenitors accounted for some patients' high TCRbeta diversity at day 60.

Germline V gene lookup returns CDR1 SEHNR and CDR2 FQNEAQ (reference sequence). The CDR3 length is 14 residues. V shed 0 bases and J shed 3 bases, with 8 bases lying between them. The source of this sequence is a male patient between 10 and 17 years old who had a stem cell transplant for acute lymphoblastic leukemia, so the T cells may come from the graft donor. The chain carries TRBV7-9 and TRBJ2-5; D unresolved. The material sequenced was PBMCs, mostly from graft donor cells, taken 360 days after TCRalphabeta/CD19-depleted stem cell transplant. The CDR3 loop is CASSLANVEETQYF. DNA of the CDR3: TGTGCCAGCAGCTTAGCGAACGTCGAAGAGACCCAGTACTTC.